This TCR beta chain was captured by sequencing in a study of blood T cells in healthy people across ages. Study overall: About one barcoded beta molecule per two T cells was captured by template switching.

A second PCR of roughly 7 to 11 cycles used a sample-barcoded 5' primer and a J-beta primer mix. CDR3-containing paired-end reads numbered at least 2.5 million in each sample. TCRdb recomputed calls from the 5' RACE reads with MiXCR, one row per CDR3 protein. The sample lists roughly 730,000 distinct CDR3 sequences; about 61% were seen once. Germline V gene sequence: CDR1 MNHEY, CDR2 SVGAGI. With 3 bases clipped from V and 3 bases from J, the junction kept 5 bases outside the gene matches. This CDR3 is built from 15 residues. This clonotype came up a few times. The receptor's source is a man aged 40-49 years in good health. V is TRBV6-5 and J is TRBJ2-3; TRBD1 matches at 8 bases. The sample taken for sequencing was blood. The CDR3 here is CASSYQDRATDTQYF. The CDR3 nucleotides read TGTGCCAGCAGTTATCAGGACAGGGCAACAGATACGCAGTATTTT.